Each of the 30 T cell receptor beta chains below was sequenced from the same sample in a study of CD8 T cells in ankylosing spondylitis. TCRdb passed the 5' RACE reads through MiXCR, listing each CDR3 protein once. The sample includes a few hundred thousand distinct CDR3 sequences, 20% seen only once; the top ten take about an eighth. Sequencing input: blood, either unsorted or a sorted T cell fraction (not recorded which). All receptors derive from a male donor with ankylosing spondylitis or in good health (not recorded which).

The chain combines TRBV30 with TRBJ2-7; TRBD1 agrees at 8 bases. Germline V CDR1 and CDR2: GTSNPN, SVGIG (reference sequence). This CDR3 has 14 residues. V trimming: 5 bases; J trimming: 2 bases; junction bases outside the gene matches: 8. The CDR3 here is CAWGPGQAAYEQYF. DNA for the CDR3: TGTGCCTGGGGTCCGGGACAGGCCGCCTACGAGCAGTACTTC.

A few counts support this clonotype. V and J are TRBV10-2 and TRBJ2-7; possible D gene TRBD1, 6 bases. Trimming removed 5 bases from V and 6 bases from J, with 35 bases in between. Germline V CDR1 and CDR2: WSHSY, SAAADI. CDR3 size: 20 residues. DNA of the CDR3: TGCGCCAGCAGTCCAACCCGGACAGAGTATCAGTCCTACGTGGGTCTCGAGCAGTACTTC. Its protein product is CASSPTRTEYQSYVGLEQYF.

The chain carries TRBV12-3 or TRBV12-4 and TRBJ2-3; D possibly corresponds to TRBD1 (6 bases). V shed 3 bases and J shed 4 bases, with 11 bases lying between them. This CDR3 has 14 residues. Written as DNA, the CDR3 is TGTGCCAGCAGTTTCCAGGGGTACGCAGATACGCAGTATTTT. Amino acids: CASSFQGYADTQYF.

This clonotype has just a few counts. The genes are TRBV7-8 and TRBJ2-2; maybe TRBD2 (6 bases). The CDR3 loop spans 15 amino acids. Germline CDR1 reads SGHVS; CDR2 reads FQNEAQ. Trimming removed 1 base from V and 6 bases from J, with 12 bases in between. This chain's CDR3 is CASSLGRGWAGELFF. The CDR3 nucleotides read TGTGCCAGCAGCTTAGGGCGGGGTTGGGCCGGGGAGCTGTTTTTT.

This clonotype was detected once. The chain couples TRBV6-9 to TRBJ2-4; a weak D match, TRBD2 (5 bases). This CDR3 region has 17 residues. The V and J ends lost 6 bases and 1 base respectively, with 19 bases between them. CDR1 MNHGY and CDR2 SVAAGI come from the germline V gene. CDR3 region: CASRHESLADAKNIQYF. Written as DNA, the CDR3 is TGTGCCAGCAGGCACGAATCCCTAGCAGACGCCAAAAACATTCAGTACTTC.

This clonotype was picked up a small number of times. The chain employs TRBV4-1 and TRBJ1-6, with D unresolved. V lost 4 bases to trimming and J lost 10 bases, with 11 bases between them. This CDR3 comprises 13 residues. The germline CDR1 and CDR2 sequences are MGHRA and YSYEKL. The CDR3 is CASSPPLRSPLHF. CDR3 bases: TGCGCCAGCAGCCCTCCCCTCCGGTCACCCCTCCACTTT.

The rearrangement links TRBV3-1 to TRBJ2-2; D gene unclear. Trimming cost V 4 bases and J 0 bases, with 18 bases left between them. The germline V gene has CDR1 LGHDT and CDR2 YNNKEL (reference sequence). This CDR3 is 18 amino acids long. The CDR3 region is CASSPTTVSYTNTGELFF. The CDR3 DNA sequence: TGTGCCAGCAGCCCGACGACGGTGAGCTATACGAACACCGGGGAGCTGTTTTTT.

This clonotype was seen ten or more times. The chain joins TRBV11-2 to TRBJ2-1; D is unresolved. This CDR3 region has 13 residues. The germline gives CDR1 SGHAT, CDR2 FQNNGV. The V end lost 2 bases, the J end lost 4 bases, and 6 bases lay between the germline ends. The CDR3 protein is CASSLREYNEQFF. DNA for the CDR3: TGTGCCAGCAGCTTACGAGAGTACAATGAGCAGTTCTTC.

A few counts support this clonotype. The chain employs TRBV27 and TRBJ2-4, with a tentative D call TRBD1 (6 bases). This CDR3 is 16 amino acids long. Between the trimmed V and J ends, which lost 5 bases and 4 bases, there was a span of 18 bases. Germline V lookup: CDR1 MNHEY, CDR2 SMNVEV (reference sequence). The CDR3 DNA is TGTGCCAGCAGTCCCGCCTCGGGACATAGAAAAAACATTCAGTACTTC. Translated, it gives CASSPASGHRKNIQYF.

Regarding this clonotype: The junction does not match germline at one end; this may be a read error. This chain links TRBV3-1 with TRBJ1-4; D remains ambiguous. Germline CDR1 reads LGHDT; CDR2 reads YNNKEL (reference sequence). The CDR3 contains 15 residues. Here the CDR3 reads CASTQKSGSNEKLFF. In nucleotides, the CDR3 is TGTGCCAGCACCCAAAAAAGCGGGTCTAATGAAAAACTGTTTTTT.

The chain recombines TRBV27 with TRBJ2-7; 7 nucleotides align to TRBD1. Germline V gene lookup returns CDR1 MNHEY and CDR2 SMNVEV (reference sequence). V lost 0 bases, J lost 6 bases, and 5 bases stayed unmatched. The CDR3 has 14 residues. CDR3 sequence reads: CASSLSGGWVEQYF. The CDR3 DNA reads as TGTGCCAGCAGTTTATCAGGGGGCTGGGTCGAGCAGTACTTC.

This clonotype was recorded a few times. The chain joins TRBV7-2 to TRBJ2-1; TRBD2 matches 9 bases. This CDR3 spans 15 amino acids. Germline CDR1 and CDR2: SGHTA and FQGNSA. V trimming: 1 base; J trimming: 10 bases; junction bases outside the gene matches: 8. CDR3 in amino acids: CASSLGAGGREEQFF. CDR3 DNA: TGTGCCAGCAGCTTAGGGGCGGGGGGGCGTGAGGAGCAGTTCTTC.

This chain links TRBV14 with TRBJ2-7; D assignment may be TRBD1 or TRBD2 (5 bases each). V was shortened by 0 bases and J by 5 bases, with 14 bases between the two germline ends. This CDR3 contains 15 residues. CDR1 is SGHDN and CDR2 is FVKESK in the germline V gene. The CDR3 bases are TGTGCCAGCAGCCAAGATCGGGGACCGTGGGACGAGCAGTACTTC. Residues: CASSQDRGPWDEQYF.

The sample holds a few counts of this clonotype. Here the CDR3 reads CASGLDNEQFF. The CDR3 coding sequence is TGTGCTAGTGGACTGGACAATGAGCAGTTCTTC. The gene calls are TRBV12-5 and TRBJ2-1; D unclear. The CDR3 loop spans 11 amino acids. Per the germline V gene, CDR1 is LGHNT and CDR2 is FRNRAP. V shed 6 bases and J shed 5 bases, with 5 bases lying between them. Together with reference TRBV12-5 and TRBJ2-1, the CDR3 gives the full variable domain: DARVTQTPRHKVTEMGQEVTMRCQPILGHNTVFWYRQTMMQGLELLAYFRNRAPLDDSGMPKDRFSAEMPDATLATLKIQPSEPRDSAVYFCASGLDNEQFFGPGTRLTVL.

This chain connects TRBV6-5 to TRBJ2-7, with TRBD1 matching over 8 bases. The V gene's germline CDR1 is MNHEY and CDR2 SVGAGI. Trimming at V came to 4 bases and at J to 2 bases, leaving 4 bases not matched to a gene. The length of the CDR3 is 14 residues. The CDR3 loop reads CASSSAGQAYEQYF. The CDR3 coding sequence is TGTGCCAGCAGTTCGGCGGGACAGGCCTACGAGCAGTACTTC.

This chain uses TRBV12-3 or TRBV12-4 with TRBJ1-6; possibly TRBD1 for D (5 bases). This CDR3 spans 15 amino acids. Trimming took off 2 bases at V and 10 bases at J, with 15 bases between the two ends. In nucleotides, the CDR3 is TGTGCCAGCAGTTTAAGCAGGGAATTCGAGTCACCCCTCCACTTT. It is translated as CASSLSREFESPLHF.

This clonotype has more than one count but fewer than ten. The chain couples TRBV29-1 to TRBJ2-4, with D possibly matching TRBD1 (5 bases). Germline loops: CDR1 SQVTM, CDR2 ANQGSEA. V was clipped by 0 bases and J by 4 bases, with 16 bases between them. The CDR3 consists of 16 residues. The CDR3 DNA follows: TGCAGCGTTGAAGACTGGGTGACAGACATAAAAAACATTCAGTACTTC. Its translation: CSVEDWVTDIKNIQYF. Full variable domain (missing parts from reference TRBV29-1 and TRBJ2-4): SAVISQKPSRDICQRGTSLTIQCQVDSQVTMMFWYRQQPGQSLTLIATANQGSEATYESGFVIDKFPISRPNLTFSTLTVSNMSPEDSSIYLCSVEDWVTDIKNIQYFGAGTRLSVL.

This clonotype occurred many times. This chain links TRBV12-3 or TRBV12-4 with TRBJ2-7; the D gene is possibly TRBD2 (6 bases). This CDR3 spans 13 amino acids. The V end was cut by 6 bases, the J end by 1 base, with 10 bases between. The CDR3 here is CASSPGTSYEQYF. The CDR3 DNA reads TGTGCCAGCAGCCCCGGGACTTCCTACGAGCAGTACTTC.

The V call is TRBV20-1, the J call TRBJ1-1; D unresolved. Germline values: CDR1 DFQATT, CDR2 SNEGSKA (reference sequence). There are 12 residues in the CDR3. Trimming pared 8 bases from V and 6 bases from J, leaving 16 bases between. CDR3 sequence reads: CSPQSLAPEAFF. DNA of the CDR3: TGCAGTCCACAATCCCTCGCACCTGAAGCTTTCTTT.

This clonotype was recorded a few times. The chain is built from TRBV7-8 and TRBJ2-5; 9 bases line up with TRBD1. CDR3 length equals 16 residues. V shed 1 base, J shed 3 bases, and the junction held 6 bases outside the gene matches. CDR1 is SGHVS, CDR2 FQNEAQ, per germline. CDR3 sequence: CASSLVSGQGKETQYF. The CDR3, as DNA: TGTGCCAGCAGCTTAGTGTCGGGACAGGGTAAAGAGACCCAGTACTTC.

This clonotype was detected many times. V and J are TRBV20-1 and TRBJ2-3; possible D gene TRBD1, 6 bases. This CDR3 comprises 16 residues. Germline loops: CDR1 DFQATT, CDR2 SNEGSKA (reference sequence). The ends were cut back, 0 bases at V and 0 bases at J, with 13 bases in the middle. In DNA, the CDR3 is TGCAGTGCTAGAGAAATACGACAGGCCAGCACAGATACGCAGTATTTT. This sequence encodes CSAREIRQASTDTQYF.

This chain joins TRBV7-8 and TRBJ1-6; no firm D call. The germline V gene encodes CDR1 SGHVS and CDR2 FQNEAQ. Trimming left V 1 base short and J 8 bases short, with 9 bases between. The CDR3 contains 14 residues. In DNA form, the CDR3 reads TGTGCCAGCAGCTTAGGTATTCCGGATTCACCCCTCCACTTT. Its translation: CASSLGIPDSPLHF.

The chain uses TRBV7-2 and TRBJ2-7; D perhaps matches TRBD2 (6 bases). CDR3 size: 14 residues. V was pared by 5 bases and J by 1 base, with 12 bases between. From germline, CDR1 is SGHTA and CDR2 FQGNSA. Here the CDR3 DNA reads TGTGCCAGCAGCGATCGACGGGGGTCCTACGAGCAGTACTTC. This encodes CASSDRRGSYEQYF.

This clonotype occurred a few times. CDR3 coding DNA: TGTGCCACCAGTGAACCGGGACTAGCGGGGTACAATGAGCAGTTCTTC. Its protein product is CATSEPGLAGYNEQFF. The rearrangement joins TRBV24-1 to TRBJ2-1; 13 positions agree with TRBD2. This CDR3 region has 16 residues. J was trimmed by 4 bases and V by 4 bases; bases with no gene match: 3. Germline CDR1 and CDR2: KGHDR and SFDVKD.

In this sample, this clonotype turned up a few times. The gene calls are TRBV7-9 and TRBJ2-1, with D perhaps TRBD1 or TRBD2 (5 bases each). V was trimmed by 10 bases and J by 0 bases, leaving 19 bases between them. CDR1 SEHNR and CDR2 FQNEAQ come from the germline V gene (reference sequence). The CDR3 has 16 amino acids. CDR3 residues: CATGTRRISSYNEQFF. CDR3 DNA sequence: TGTGCCACCGGGACGCGGAGAATCAGCTCCTACAATGAGCAGTTCTTC.

The rearrangement uses TRBV7-3 and TRBJ2-5; D remains ambiguous. Trimming removed 0 bases from V and 0 bases from J, with 5 bases in between. CDR1 and CDR2 from the germline V gene are SGHTA and FQGTGA. CDR3 length equals 14 residues. The CDR3 spells CASSLTAYQETQYF. Here the CDR3 DNA reads TGTGCCAGCAGCTTAACGGCCTACCAAGAGACCCAGTACTTC.

V is TRBV12-3 or TRBV12-4 and J is TRBJ2-7, with TRBD1 matching 8 bases. The CDR3 contains 14 residues. V trimming: 5 bases; J trimming: 7 bases; junction bases outside the gene matches: 10. The CDR3 bases are TGTGCCAGCAGTGCCGGGACAGGCGGCTTTGAGCAGTACTTC. It yields the protein CASSAGTGGFEQYF.

The sample holds many counts of this clonotype. This chain joins TRBV11-1 and TRBJ2-2, with D possibly being TRBD2 (6 bases). The germline CDR1 and CDR2 sequences are SGHAT and FQDESV (reference sequence). V lost 5 bases, J lost 0 bases, and 19 bases lay in between. This CDR3 spans 18 amino acids. The CDR3, as DNA: TGTGCCAGCAGCCACTTTTATCAGGAGGGCTCGAACACCGGGGAGCTGTTTTTT. Amino acids: CASSHFYQEGSNTGELFF.

This clonotype was counted only a few times. The chain uses TRBV12-3 or TRBV12-4 and TRBJ2-3; D gene uncertain. This CDR3 contains 14 residues. Trimming took 2 bases from V and 0 from J, leaving 6 bases between them. The CDR3 sequence: CASSLQISTDTQYF. The CDR3 DNA follows: TGTGCCAGCAGTTTACAGATCAGCACAGATACGCAGTATTTT.

The V call is TRBV9, the J call TRBJ1-1; TRBD1 matches at 8 bases. The CDR3 length is 13 residues. Germline V CDR1 and CDR2: SGDLS, YYNGEE. V dropped 2 bases and J dropped 5; count of bases not matched to a gene: 2. As DNA, the CDR3 is TGTGCCAGCAGCGTCGGACAGGGAACTGAAGCTTTCTTT. Its protein is CASSVGQGTEAFF. The full variable domain, its missing parts supplied by reference TRBV9 and TRBJ1-1, is DSGVTQTPKHLITATGQRVTLRCSPRSGDLSVYWYQQSLDQGLQFLIQYYNGEERAKGNILERFSAQQFPDLHSELNLSSLELGDSALYFCASSVGQGTEAFFGQGTRLTVV.